These T cell receptor beta chains were read from a single sample in a study of blood T cell repertoires in COVID-19. Profiling relied on immunoSEQ multiplex PCR, and the TCRdb table lists in-frame clones only, not all of them. The repertoire holds over 250,000 clones, with approximately 80% as singletons. Sequencing input: PBMCs or T cells enriched from blood (not recorded which). The receptors were sampled from a man aged 35 to 55 who had been exposed to COVID-19. The CDR3 runs from the conserved cysteine through the conserved F or W. D genes are given only for firm matches. Clone size is not always given. Where it is, it says once, few, many or a class for expanded clones.

V gene	clone size	J gene	D gene	CDR3 protein	CDR3 DNA
TRBV11-1	-	TRBJ2-7	-	CASTPNLGQNYEQYF	TGTGCCAGCACCCCTAACCTCGGACAGAACTACGAGCAGTACTTC
TRBV6-6	-	TRBJ1-3	-	CASSSQGQSNTIYF	TGTGCCAGCAGTTCGCAGGGGCAGTCCAACACCATATATTTT
TRBV6-5	-	TRBJ1-1	-	CASSLAGEREAFF	TGTGCCAGCAGTTTAGCAGGGGAGAGGGAAGCTTTCTTT
TRBV7-9	-	TRBJ2-3	TRBD1	CASSSRAQQPTGGEGHF	TGTGCCAGCAGCTCACGGGCCCAGCAGCCTACAGGGGGCGAAGGACATTTT
TRBV9	few	TRBJ2-1	TRBD2	CASSASNFPGLADNEQFF	TGTGCCAGCAGCGCTTCCAATTTCCCGGGACTAGCGGACAATGAGCAGTTCTTC
TRBV2	many	TRBJ1-4	TRBD1	CASRRQGAGEKLFF	TGTGCCAGCAGACGACAGGGTGCGGGGGAAAAACTGTTTTTT
TRBV11-2	once	TRBJ2-3	TRBD2	CASSVSGRGSDTQYF	TGTGCCAGCAGCGTTAGCGGGAGAGGGTCAGATACGCAGTATTTT
TRBV5-1	-	TRBJ2-2	-	CASSAQVVGPTGELFF	TGCGCCAGCAGCGCCCAGGTGGTGGGGCCCACCGGGGAGCTGTTTTTT
TRBV21-1	-	TRBJ1-3	-	CASSPPLTGPTGNTIYF	TGTGCCAGCAGCCCTCCTTTGACAGGGCCCACTGGAAACACCATATATTTT
TRBV3-1/TRBV3-2	-	TRBJ1-2	TRBD1	CASSQDLTAGGPVGPYGYTF	TGTGCCAGCAGCCAAGATCTTACGGCAGGGGGCCCCGTTGGGCCCTATGGCTACACCTTC
TRBV12-3/TRBV12-4	-	TRBJ2-3	TRBD2	CASKTGGDTQYF	TGTGCCAGCAAAACGGGAGGAGATACGCAGTATTTT
TRBV7-8	once	TRBJ1-2	-	CASSLEIDYGYTF	TGTGCCAGCAGCTTAGAAATCGACTATGGCTACACCTTC
TRBV11-2	-	TRBJ2-2	-	CASSPQDITGELFF	TGTGCCAGCAGCCCCCAAGACATCACCGGGGAGCTGTTTTTT
TRBV5-8	-	TRBJ1-2	-	CASSLRRLSNYGYTF	TGTGCCAGCAGCCTGAGGAGGCTCTCTAACTATGGCTACACCTTC
TRBV14	-	TRBJ2-5	-	CASSQDSMWSGTQYF	TGTGCCAGCAGCCAAGATTCTATGTGGTCGGGGACCCAGTACTTC
TRBV19	-	TRBJ1-2	TRBD1	CASSSITYRGGVYGYTF	TGTGCCAGTAGCAGTATCACGTACAGGGGAGGCGTTTATGGCTACACCTTC
TRBV19	once	TRBJ2-1	TRBD1	CASYGQGPNEQFF	TGTGCCAGTTATGGACAGGGACCTAATGAGCAGTTCTTC
TRBV6-5	-	TRBJ2-7	-	CASSYSSGVYEQYF	TGTGCCAGCAGTTACTCGAGCGGCGTCTACGAGCAGTACTTC
TRBV7-6	-	TRBJ2-2	TRBD2	CASSVRLAGVGNTGELFF	TGTGCCAGCAGCGTAAGACTAGCGGGAGTAGGAAACACCGGGGAGCTGTTTTTT
TRBV7-2	-	TRBJ2-2	-	CASSPREGTGELFF	TGTGCCAGCAGCCCCCGCGAGGGCACCGGGGAGCTGTTTTTT
TRBV7-9	few	TRBJ1-2	TRBD1	CASSLTGAGYTF	TGTGCCAGCAGCCTCACAGGGGCTGGCTACACCTTC
TRBV15	-	TRBJ2-3	-	CATSPTPDSLATVLDTQYF	TGTGCCACCAGCCCGACTCCCGACTCCCTAGCGACGGTGTTGGATACGCAGTATTTT
TRBV5-1	once	TRBJ2-1	-	CASSLEDSQKEFF	TGCGCCAGCAGCTTGGAGGACAGCCAAAAGGAGTTCTTC
TRBV7-9	-	TRBJ1-1	TRBD1	CASTSRDSTMNTEAFF	TGTGCCAGCACCTCACGGGACAGCACAATGAACACTGAAGCTTTCTTT
TRBV9	-	TRBJ2-1	TRBD2	CASSATSGPVGDYNEQFF	TGTGCCAGCAGCGCGACTAGCGGGCCTGTCGGGGACTACAATGAGCAGTTCTTC
TRBV18	-	TRBJ1-1	TRBD1	CASSPSQGYTEAFF	TGTGCCAGCTCACCATCACAGGGGTACACTGAAGCTTTCTTT
TRBV12-3/TRBV12-4	-	TRBJ2-5	-	CASSLGGDETQYF	TGTGCCAGCAGTTTAGGGGGGGATGAGACCCAGTACTTC
TRBV5-4	-	TRBJ2-5	-	CASSLLQETQYF	TGTGCCAGCAGCCTCCTACAAGAGACCCAGTACTTC
TRBV7-9	-	TRBJ1-1	-	CASSPSGGATEAFF	TGTGCCAGCAGCCCCTCGGGCGGGGCCACTGAAGCTTTCTTT
TRBV24-1	-	TRBJ2-1	-	CATSGDNRYEQFF	TGTGCCACCAGTGGTGACAACCGCTATGAGCAGTTCTTC
TRBV18	-	TRBJ1-1	TRBD1	CASSPPGGGNTEAFF	TGTGCCAGCTCACCCCCAGGGGGCGGGAACACTGAAGCTTTCTTT
TRBV24-1	-	TRBJ1-1	-	CATSAHMNTEAFF	TGTGCCACCAGTGCCCACATGAACACTGAAGCTTTCTTT
TRBV7-7	-	TRBJ2-5	TRBD2	CASSRSGLAEETQYF	TGTGCTAGCAGCCGATCCGGACTAGCAGAAGAGACCCAGTACTTC
TRBV7-2	few	TRBJ1-4	-	CASSFLGATNEKLFF	TGTGCCAGCAGCTTCCTCGGGGCAACTAATGAAAAACTGTTTTTT
TRBV24-1	-	TRBJ1-5	-	CATSSAGSNQPQHF	TGTGCCACCAGTTCGGCAGGGAGCAATCAGCCCCAGCATTTT
TRBV7-2	-	TRBJ2-1	TRBD2	CASSLAGGRPAGQFF	TGTGCCAGCAGCTTAGCGGGCGGGAGGCCCGCTGGGCAGTTCTTC
TRBV30	-	TRBJ2-2	-	CAWNLGGELFF	TGTGCCTGGAACCTCGGCGGGGAGCTGTTTTTT